This T cell receptor (beta chain) was found in a study of CD8+CD57+ T cells in acquired aplastic anemia. Study background: Sorting CD4+ and CD8+ cells gave DNA averaging approximately 3 ug. Overall study findings and caveats: Roughly 30 CD8+ CDR3 sequences occurred in both the patients and the controls. Between patients and controls, CD8+ Simpson's diversity did not vary significantly.

The CDR3 consists of 19 residues. V gave up 4 bases and J gave up 0 bases; unmatched junction bases: 8. CDR1 SGHRS and CDR2 YFSETQ come from the germline V gene. Only patients with CD8+CD57+ cell expansion on flow cytometry were chosen for sequencing. TCR beta VDJ and CDR3 profiles were obtained from a genomic DNA template. TCRdb called the reads again in MiXCR, with one record for every CDR3 protein. The sample shows hundreds of thousands of distinct CDR3 sequences, around 32% of them seen only once. Worth noting for this clonotype: Its antigen is still unknown.

The clonotype originates from a human donor with aplastic anemia. Material for sequencing was sorted CD4+, CD8+, or CD8+CD57+ T cells (not recorded which) from PBMCs. The chain combines TRBV5-1 with TRBJ2-1; 15 nucleotides match TRBD2. The CDR3 DNA is TGCGCCAGCAGCCCGGGACTAGCGGGGGGAAAGAGCTCCTACAATGAGCAGTTCTTC. Protein sequence: CASSPGLAGGKSSYNEQFF.